This passage covers 17 T cell receptor beta chains from one sample sequenced in a study of T-cell memory formation after mild COVID-19. Each CDR3 protein is one row after TCRdb ran MiXCR on the 5' RACE reads. The table lists 250,000 to 300,000 distinct CDR3 sequences, roughly 8.2% of them singletons. The sample consisted of PBMCs or a T cell subset sorted from them (not recorded which). All receptors come from a man aged 18 to 35 who had mild COVID-19 (a few samples of this study predate the infection). Cell type and time point are not known.

This clonotype was seen only a few times. V and J are TRBV14 and TRBJ2-1; 9 bases are shared with TRBD2. Germline V gene sequence: CDR1 SGHDN, CDR2 FVKESK. The CDR3 is made up of 15 amino acids. Trimming cost V 2 bases and J 7 bases; bases outside gene matches: 6. CDR3 bases: TGTGCCAGCAGCCAAATGCGGGGGGGCTATAATGAGCAGTTCTTC. Residues: CASSQMRGGYNEQFF.

This sequence joins TRBV5-1 and TRBJ2-7; D possibly corresponds to TRBD1 (6 bases). The V gene's germline CDR1 is SGHRS and CDR2 YFSETQ. The CDR3 length is 13 residues. Between the trimmed V and J ends, which lost 5 bases and 3 bases, there was a span of 12 bases. The CDR3 nucleotides are TGCGCCAGCAGGGCGACGGACAGCTACGAGCAGTACTTC. Amino acid sequence: CASRATDSYEQYF.

This clonotype was counted between two and nine times. The V gene is TRBV7-6, the J gene TRBJ1-3; no clear D gene. Trimming took 7 bases from V and 4 from J, leaving 20 bases between them. Germline values: CDR1 SGHVS, CDR2 FNYEAQ. The length of the CDR3 is 16 residues. The CDR3, as DNA: TGTGCCAGCACCCCATTGAGGAGAGGGTACGGAAACACCATATATTTT. Protein sequence: CASTPLRRGYGNTIYF.

This clonotype was counted at least ten times. The V call is TRBV9, the J call TRBJ2-1; D perhaps matches TRBD2 (6 bases). This CDR3 is 14 amino acids long. Germline loops: CDR1 SGDLS, CDR2 YYNGEE. V dropped 2 bases and J dropped 4 bases, with 10 bases sitting between them. In DNA, the CDR3 is TGTGCCAGCAGCGTCCGGGACTCATACAATGAGCAGTTCTTC. Its translation is CASSVRDSYNEQFF.

Many counts were recorded for this clonotype. In DNA form, the CDR3 reads TGCAGTGCTCCTTGGACAGGGGAAATTAACGGGGAGCTGTTTTTT. It specifies CSAPWTGEINGELFF. This chain uses TRBV20-1 with TRBJ2-2, with 9 bases identical to TRBD1. Germline loops: CDR1 DFQATT, CDR2 SNEGSKA (reference sequence). With 5 bases clipped from V and 7 bases from J, the junction kept 11 bases outside the gene matches. The CDR3 covers 15 residues.

This clonotype was counted ten times or more. CDR3 protein: CASSQDGTGITDTQYF. For the CDR3, the DNA is TGCGCCAGCAGCCAAGACGGGACAGGGATCACAGATACGCAGTATTTT. V and J are TRBV4-3 and TRBJ2-3; 9 nucleotides line up with TRBD1. After removal of 0 bases from V and 2 bases from J, the junction contained 3 bases not matched to a gene. The CDR3 contains 16 residues. Germline V gives CDR1 LGHNA, CDR2 YSLEER.

This sequence joins TRBV25-1 and TRBJ1-4; the match to TRBD1 covers 10 bases. V shed 8 bases, J shed 8 bases, and the junction held 8 bases outside the gene matches. The CDR3 has 14 amino acids. The germline V gene has CDR1 MGHDK and CDR2 SYGVNS. CDR3: CASGGQGLSEKLFF. The CDR3 bases are TGTGCCAGCGGGGGACAGGGGCTATCGGAAAAACTGTTTTTT.

The table lists this clonotype with a few counts. V and J are TRBV5-5 and TRBJ2-3, with D unresolved. The germline CDR1 and CDR2 sequences are SGHKS and YYEKEE (reference sequence). The ends were cut back, 4 bases at V and 4 bases at J, with 16 bases in the middle. The CDR3 contains 15 residues. The CDR3 loop reads CASSPYGAEADTQYF. As DNA, the CDR3 is TGTGCCAGCAGCCCCTACGGAGCAGAGGCAGATACGCAGTATTTT.

The sample holds many counts of this clonotype. V and J are TRBV5-1 and TRBJ2-3; D is ambiguous. The CDR3 consists of 14 residues. The V and J ends lost 1 base and 2 bases respectively, with 8 bases between them. Germline values: CDR1 SGHRS, CDR2 YFSETQ. CDR3 region: CASSLRQLTDTQYF. The CDR3 nucleotides are TGCGCCAGCAGCTTGAGGCAGCTCACAGATACGCAGTATTTT. The full variable domain, in which reference TRBV5-1 and TRBJ2-3 provide the parts outside the CDR3, is KAGVTQTPRYLIKTRGQQVTLSCSPISGHRSVSWYQQTPGQGLQFLFEYFSETQRNKGNFPGRFSGRQFSNSRSEMNVSTLELGDSALYLCASSLRQLTDTQYFGPGTRLTVL.

This chain joins TRBV7-9 and TRBJ2-2; D is possibly TRBD1 or TRBD2 (5 bases each). The CDR3 totals 14 residues. Germline V CDR1 and CDR2: SEHNR, FQNEAQ (reference sequence). Trimming stripped 4 bases from V and 8 bases from J, with 14 bases between. The CDR3 DNA is TGTGCCAGCAGCTGGGACCTTCTCGAAGGGGAGCTGTTTTTT. It specifies CASSWDLLEGELFF.

In this sample, this clonotype turned up a few times. The V gene is TRBV6-5, the J gene TRBJ1-5, with TRBD1 matching 9 bases. Germline CDR1 and CDR2: MNHEY and SVGAGI. This CDR3 spans 14 amino acids. J was trimmed by 6 bases and V by 5 bases; bases with no gene match: 5. DNA of the CDR3: TGTGCCAGCAGTGCCGGGACAGGGAGTCAGCCCCAGCATTTT. Translation: CASSAGTGSQPQHF.

J is TRBJ1-5 and V is TRBV20-1; no clear D gene. CDR1 DFQATT and CDR2 SNEGSKA come from the germline V gene (reference sequence). The CDR3 spans 13 residues. The V gene lost 2 bases and the J gene lost 0 bases, with 5 bases spanning the gap. CDR3 DNA sequence: TGCAGTGCTAGACGGTATAGCAATCAGCCCCAGCATTTT. Protein: CSARRYSNQPQHF.

There are a few counts of this clonotype. The V gene is TRBV9, the J gene TRBJ2-1; D gene ambiguous. Germline V gene data show CDR1 as SGDLS and CDR2 as YYNGEE. Between the trimmed V and J ends, which lost 3 bases and 8 bases, there was a span of 12 bases. This CDR3 contains 13 residues. The CDR3: CASSGTLPDEQFF. In nucleotides, the CDR3 is TGTGCCAGCAGCGGGACCCTCCCGGATGAGCAGTTCTTC.

The gene calls are TRBV10-3 and TRBJ1-4; 7 bases agree with TRBD1. CDR1 and CDR2 (germline): ENHRY, SYGVKD. The junction had 6 bases not matched to a gene; V was cut back by 8 bases and J by 3 bases. The CDR3 runs to 14 residues. CDR3 coding DNA: TGTGCCATCGGCGCGGGGACAGCTAATGAAAAACTGTTTTTT. It is translated as CAIGAGTANEKLFF.

This clonotype occurred a few times. The CDR3 region is CASSRDTYEQYF. The DNA of the CDR3 is TGTGCCAGCAGCCGGGACACCTACGAGCAGTACTTC. V usage is TRBV27 and J usage is TRBJ2-7; D possibly corresponds to TRBD1 (6 bases). The CDR3 runs to 12 residues. Trimming left V 6 bases short and J 2 bases short, with 8 bases between. Germline values: CDR1 MNHEY, CDR2 SMNVEV (reference sequence).

The table lists this clonotype with a few counts. V usage is TRBV29-1 and J usage is TRBJ1-2; D gene unclear. Germline lookup yields CDR1 SQVTM and CDR2 ANQGSEA. V lost 3 bases, J lost 6 bases, and 5 bases lay in between. The CDR3 consists of 10 residues. The CDR3 loop reads CSVDLHGYTF. The CDR3 coding sequence is TGCAGCGTTGACCTACATGGCTACACCTTC.

This clonotype was picked up a small number of times. The rearrangement links TRBV7-8 to TRBJ2-2; D perhaps matches TRBD1 (6 bases). The length of the CDR3 is 15 residues. Trimming took 5 bases from V and 2 from J, leaving 12 bases between them. Germline V gene sequence: CDR1 SGHVS, CDR2 FQNEAQ. The CDR3 region has the DNA TGTGCCAGCAGCATCGACAGGTACAACACCGGGGAGCTGTTTTTT. Residues: CASSIDRYNTGELFF.